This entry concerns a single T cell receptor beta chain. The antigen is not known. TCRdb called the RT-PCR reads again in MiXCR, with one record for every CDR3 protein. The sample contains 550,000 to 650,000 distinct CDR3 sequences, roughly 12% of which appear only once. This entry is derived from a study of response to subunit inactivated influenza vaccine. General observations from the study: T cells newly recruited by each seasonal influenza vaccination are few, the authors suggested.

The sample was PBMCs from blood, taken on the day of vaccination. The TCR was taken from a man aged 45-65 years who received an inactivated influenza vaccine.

The CDR3 sequence: CASSQGLDSYNEQFF. The CDR3 region has the DNA TGTGCCAGCAGCCAAGGACTAGACTCCTACAATGAGCAGTTCTTC. The chain links TRBV7-7 to TRBJ2-1; 7 nucleotides agree with TRBD2. CDR3 length: 15 residues. Trimming cost V 5 bases and J 0 bases; bases outside gene matches: 4. Germline V gene sequence: CDR1 SSHAT, CDR2 FNYEAQ (reference sequence).